Listed here are 22 T cell receptor beta chains from one sample, sequenced in a study of cytomegalovirus exposure and HLA in healthy donors. The study ran its PCR with 60 Vbeta and 13 Jbeta primers. Libraries were prepared by immunoSEQ multiplex PCR; TCRdb keeps only in-frame clonotypes and omits some of them. This sample has fewer than 300,000 clones; roughly 80% occur once, and the top ten carry about 0.29%. Sequencing used PBMCs. The receptors shown here come from a girl aged 2-15 years in good health and CMV-seronegative.

This sequence joins TRBV28 and TRBJ1-5; 7 bases match TRBD1. CDR1 is MDHEN, CDR2 SYDVKM, per germline. V shed 6 bases, J shed 0 bases, and the junction held 20 bases outside the gene matches. CDR3 length: 20 amino acids. CDR3 sequence: CASRGRMTGHGAYSNQPQHF. CDR3 nucleotides: TGTGCCAGCAGGGGCCGCATGACAGGGCATGGGGCATATAGCAATCAGCCCCAGCATTTT.

This chain connects TRBV10-3 to TRBJ2-5, with 10 bases identical to TRBD2. The DNA matches TRBJ2-7 better at its end, which makes the J call doubtful. The CDR3 has 15 residues. Germline CDR1 reads ENHRY; CDR2 reads SYGVKD. Here the CDR3 DNA reads TGTGCCATCAGTGACAGTAGCGGGGGGTACTACGAGCAGTACTTC. The encoded protein is CAISDSSGGYYEQYF.

Turning to this clone: At one of its ends the junction is not consistent with the germline gene, which may arise from a read error. The CDR3 nucleotides are TGTTCCAGCAGCCCCCGGACAGCTTATAATTCACCCCTCCACTTT. It specifies CSSSPRTAYNSPLHF. V gene TRBV7-9 combines with J gene TRBJ1-6; a weak D match, TRBD1 (6 bases). From germline, CDR1 is SEHNR and CDR2 FQNEAQ (reference sequence). The CDR3 sequence is 15 residues long.

This chain connects TRBV10-3 to TRBJ2-3; 8 positions match TRBD2. This CDR3 spans 17 amino acids. Germline V lookup: CDR1 ENHRY, CDR2 SYGVKD. Germline trimming cut 0 bases from V and 2 bases from J; bases unmatched to any gene: 7. The CDR3 loop is CAISESNSGSITDTQYF. CDR3 nucleotide sequence: TGTGCCATCAGTGAGTCTAACAGCGGGAGTATCACAGATACGCAGTATTTT.

This chain uses TRBV7-3 with TRBJ2-3, with D possibly matching TRBD2 (6 bases). The CDR3 totals 16 residues. V was trimmed by 3 bases and J by 9 bases, leaving 22 bases between them. Germline values: CDR1 SGHTA, CDR2 FQGTGA. DNA of the CDR3: TGTGCCAGCAGCTTGGATTTCGGGACTGGGAAGGAGACGCAGTATTTT. It yields the protein CASSLDFGTGKETQYF.

This chain links TRBV27 with TRBJ1-1, with 7 bases fitting TRBD1. V lost 5 bases, J lost 7 bases, and 10 bases stayed unmatched. This CDR3 region has 14 residues. In germline, CDR1 is MNHEY, CDR2 SMNVEV (reference sequence). The CDR3 DNA sequence: TGTGCCAGCAGTGCCTGGACAGGCGGATTTGAAGCTTTCTTT. Amino acid sequence: CASSAWTGGFEAFF.

The chain links TRBV21-1 to TRBJ1-4; the table's D call, TRBD1, was not checked against the DNA. TRBV21-1 is noted as a pseudogene. This CDR3 has 17 amino acids. CDR3 bases: TGTGCCAGCAGCAAGTGCAGGCCCACCGCAACTAATGAAAAACTGTTTTTT. Its protein is CASSKCRPTATNEKLFF.

This chain joins TRBV19 and TRBJ2-1; TRBD2 agrees at 14 bases. Germline values: CDR1 LNHDA, CDR2 SQIVND (reference sequence). Trimming cost V 6 bases and J 7 bases; bases outside gene matches: 5. This CDR3 is built from 15 residues. Written as DNA, the CDR3 is TGTGCCAGTAGCCTGGGACTAGCGGGGGAGAATGAGCAGTTCTTC. Its protein product is CASSLGLAGENEQFF.

The chain carries TRBV4-1 and TRBJ1-2; the match to TRBD1 covers 8 bases. The trim removed 4 bases at V and 7 bases at J, leaving 14 bases unmatched. The CDR3 runs 16 residues. The germline V gene has CDR1 MGHRA and CDR2 YSYEKL. Here the CDR3 DNA reads TGCGCCAGCAGCCTTCTGCCGGGACAGGCAGGTATTGGCTACACCTTC. Amino acids: CASSLLPGQAGIGYTF.

The chain carries TRBV29-1 and TRBJ2-1; D call uncertain. Trimming took off 4 bases at V and 5 bases at J, with 9 bases between the two ends. The V gene's germline CDR1 is SQVTM and CDR2 ANQGSEA. The CDR3 runs to 12 residues. CDR3 amino acids: CSVGAWDNEQFF. Written as DNA, the CDR3 is TGCAGCGTTGGGGCCTGGGACAATGAGCAGTTCTTC.

This sequence joins TRBV10-3 and TRBJ1-1; perhaps TRBD1 as D (5 bases). Trimming left V 10 bases short and J 5 bases short, with 20 bases between. Germline CDR1 reads ENHRY; CDR2 reads SYGVKD. The length of the CDR3 is 14 residues. The CDR3 region has the DNA TGTGCCACCCTCTCTAGGGTCCAGGGAACTGAAGCTTTCTTT. Translation gives CATLSRVQGTEAFF.

The chain combines TRBV4-1 with TRBJ2-3; 9 bases map to TRBD2. The CDR3 extends over 15 amino acids. The junction had 3 bases not matched to a gene; V was cut back by 4 bases and J by 1 base. Per the germline V gene, CDR1 is MGHRA and CDR2 is YSYEKL. CDR3 in amino acids: CASSRGLAGTDTQYF. The CDR3 nucleotides read TGCGCCAGCAGCCGGGGACTAGCCGGCACAGATACGCAGTATTTT.

There are a few counts of this clone. The gene calls are TRBV11-2 and TRBJ1-5; the D is unclear. Germline lookup yields CDR1 SGHAT and CDR2 FQNNGV. CDR3 length: 17 residues. Trimming shortened V by 4 bases and J by 0 bases, and 16 bases separated the two germline ends. CDR3 sequence reads: CASSSGDGGGSNQPQHF. CDR3 DNA: TGTGCCAGCAGCTCAGGAGACGGCGGAGGTAGCAATCAGCCCCAGCATTTT.

This chain links TRBV28 with TRBJ2-5; 9 bases line up with TRBD2. The CDR3 length is 18 residues. CDR1 is MDHEN, CDR2 SYDVKM, per germline. V shed 2 bases, J shed 1 base, and the junction held 11 bases outside the gene matches. CDR3 residues: CASSLGFMRGGVQETQYF. Written as DNA, the CDR3 is TGTGCCAGCAGTTTAGGGTTTATGCGGGGGGGAGTCCAAGAGACCCAGTACTTC.

This clone has a handful of counts. The chain is built from TRBV4-1 and TRBJ2-7; 7 nucleotides align to TRBD2. Germline V CDR1 and CDR2: MGHRA, YSYEKL. CDR3 size: 16 residues. With 0 bases clipped from V and 0 bases from J, the junction kept 5 bases outside the gene matches. CDR3 sequence (DNA): TGCGCCAGCAGCCAAGAGCGCGGGGGAATCTCCTACGAGCAGTACTTC. This translates into CASSQERGGISYEQYF.

This chain joins TRBV7-8 and TRBJ2-3; unclear D gene. The germline V and J ends were trimmed by 1 base and 1 base, with 6 bases remaining between them. CDR1 and CDR2 (germline): SGHVS, FQNEAQ. The CDR3 runs 14 residues. DNA for the CDR3: TGTGCCAGCAGCTTAGTCAGGCGCACAGATACGCAGTATTTT. Translated, it gives CASSLVRRTDTQYF. The whole variable domain, remainder taken from reference TRBV7-8 and TRBJ2-3, is GAGVSQSPRYKVAKRGQDVALRCDPISGHVSLFWYQQALGQGPEFLTYFQNEAQLDKSGLPSDRFFAERPEGSVSTLKIQRTQQEDSAVYLCASSLVRRTDTQYFGPGTRLTVL.

The table lists this clone with a few counts. The chain's CDR3 is CASAGTKANYGYTF. CDR3 nucleotide sequence: TGTGCCAGCGCGGGGACCAAAGCTAACTATGGCTACACCTTC. This chain joins TRBV27 and TRBJ1-2; a possible D gene is TRBD1 (5 bases). The CDR3 is 14 amino acids. V was shortened by 8 bases and J by 0 bases, with 13 bases between the two germline ends. CDR1 and CDR2 from the germline V gene are MNHEY and SMNVEV (reference sequence).

V is TRBV2 and J is TRBJ1-5, with D perhaps TRBD1 (6 bases). CDR1 and CDR2 (germline): SNHLY, FYNNEI. Deletions cut 7 bases from V and 7 bases from J, with 14 bases between. This CDR3 region has 13 residues. CDR3 in DNA: TGTGCCAGCAAGGACAGCATGAAACAGCCCCAGCATTTT. It yields the protein CASKDSMKQPQHF.

The chain links TRBV11-2 to TRBJ2-7; D remains unclear. V dropped 5 bases and J dropped 5 bases, with 13 bases sitting between them. Germline-derived CDR1 and CDR2 are SGHAT and FQNNGV. This CDR3 region has 13 residues. The CDR3 DNA reads as TGTGCCAGCAGCGAGGATCTAGTTCACGAGCAGTACTTC. Translating it yields CASSEDLVHEQYF.

The chain carries TRBV4-2 and TRBJ1-5; 7 bases align to TRBD1. CDR3 length: 15 residues. V trimming: 2 bases; J trimming: 3 bases; junction bases outside the gene matches: 4. The germline V gene has CDR1 LGHNA and CDR2 YNFKEQ. The CDR3 here is CASSQTDRDNQPQHF. CDR3 DNA sequence: TGTGCCAGCAGCCAAACCGACAGGGACAATCAGCCCCAGCATTTT.

CDR3 sequence reads: CASSIDQTVPGPQHF. CDR3 DNA: TGTGCCAGTAGTATAGACCAGACAGTGCCCGGGCCCCAGCATTTT. V usage is TRBV19 and J usage is TRBJ1-5; D might be TRBD1 (5 bases). V lost 0 bases to trimming and J lost 9 bases, with 15 bases between them. CDR3 length equals 15 residues. Germline V gene sequence: CDR1 LNHDA, CDR2 SQIVND (reference sequence).

In nucleotides, the CDR3 is TGTGCCAGCAGTTACTTAGGACTTACCACAGATACGCAGTATTTT. Translation gives CASSYLGLTTDTQYF. The chain uses TRBV6-5 and TRBJ2-3; tentative D call: TRBD2 (5 bases). The CDR3 has 15 residues. The germline V gene has CDR1 MNHEY and CDR2 SVGAGI. Trimming stripped 1 base from V and 2 bases from J, with 10 bases between.